Below, 21 T cell receptor beta chains from the same sample are listed, as sequenced in a study of blood T cell repertoires in COVID-19. Measured with immunoSEQ multiplex PCR; TCRdb has only the in-frame clones, and not every one. This table holds 300,000 to 350,000 clones, 85% to 90% found once. Sequenced input: peripheral blood. These receptors were obtained from a woman aged 40 to 50 with COVID-19, enrolled during active disease.

J is TRBJ2-1 and V is TRBV18; the match to TRBD1 covers 7 bases. The germline V gene encodes CDR1 KGHSH and CDR2 LQKENI. V trimming: 3 bases; J trimming: 14 bases; junction bases outside the gene matches: 7. The CDR3 is 12 amino acids. The CDR3 spells CASSPTGEKEFF. For the CDR3, the DNA is TGTGCCAGCTCACCTACAGGGGAAAAGGAGTTCTTC.

V and J are TRBV7-2 and TRBJ2-7, with TRBD1 as a possible D gene (5 bases). Germline lookup yields CDR1 SGHTA and CDR2 FQGNSA. V lost 1 base to trimming and J lost 2 bases, with 12 bases between them. CDR3 length: 15 amino acids. DNA of the CDR3: TGTGCCAGCAGCTTAGTCGGCGGACAAGCCTACGAGCAGTACTTC. This translates into CASSLVGGQAYEQYF.

Turning to this clone: The junction departs from germline at one end; a sequencing error may be responsible. The rearrangement links TRBV24-1 to TRBJ1-1, with D perhaps matching TRBD1 (5 bases). The germline V gene has CDR1 KGHDR and CDR2 SFDVKD. The CDR3 is made up of 15 amino acids. CDR3 coding DNA: TGTGCCACCAATGATGGTAACAGGCCGAACACTGAAGCTTTCTTT. As protein: CATNDGNRPNTEAFF.

The V call is TRBV6-6, the J call TRBJ2-1; 8 bases are a match to TRBD2. Germline V gene sequence: CDR1 MNHNY, CDR2 SVGAGI (reference sequence). The CDR3 is 15 residues long. Losses at the gene ends were 4 bases for V and 2 bases for J; bases not matched to a gene: 4. CDR3 residues: CASSSGLDTYNEQFF. The CDR3 bases are TGTGCCAGCAGTTCGGGACTAGATACCTACAATGAGCAGTTCTTC.

The CDR3 bases are TGTGCCAGCAGTTTATTAGCAGGGGGCACCGGGGAGCTGTTTTTT. Protein sequence: CASSLLAGGTGELFF. The rearrangement links TRBV27 to TRBJ2-2, with TRBD1 identical over 7 bases. The CDR3 has 15 residues. V gave up 1 base and J gave up 4 bases; unmatched junction bases: 3. Germline CDR1 is MNHEY and CDR2 is SMNVEV (reference sequence).

This chain connects TRBV9 to TRBJ1-3, with a weak D call TRBD1 (6 bases). CDR1 is SGDLS and CDR2 is YYNGEE in the germline V gene. This CDR3 is 21 amino acids long. Trimming removed 0 bases from V and 3 bases from J, with 28 bases in between. The CDR3 loop is CASSVGGVMDSVGVDGNTIYF. The CDR3 nucleotides read TGTGCCAGCAGCGTAGGCGGCGTAATGGACAGCGTGGGGGTGGATGGAAACACCATATATTTT.

The chain uses TRBV5-6 and TRBJ1-1; 7 positions match TRBD1. CDR3 size: 14 residues. V shed 4 bases, J shed 0 bases, and the junction held 3 bases outside the gene matches. The V gene's germline CDR1 is SGHDT and CDR2 YYEEEE. The CDR3 DNA follows: TGTGCCAGCAGCCGCACAGGGGTGAACACTGAAGCTTTCTTT. It encodes CASSRTGVNTEAFF.

This clone has just one count. The chain recombines TRBV5-4 with TRBJ2-3; a possible D gene is TRBD2 (6 bases). Germline V CDR1 and CDR2: SGHNT, YYREEE (reference sequence). This CDR3 spans 17 amino acids. V was cut by 4 bases and J by 5 bases, with 23 bases left in between. The CDR3 DNA is TGTGCCAGCAGCCCGAATGTGGGAGGTCAAAGGGGAGATACGCAGTATTTT. Its translation is CASSPNVGGQRGDTQYF.

J is TRBJ2-7 and V is TRBV24-1, with D perhaps TRBD1 (5 bases). V lost 4 bases and J lost 6, with 12 bases in between. The CDR3 is 13 amino acids. CDR1 and CDR2 from the germline V gene are KGHDR and SFDVKD. CDR3 in amino acids: CATSEGQGGEQYF. CDR3 coding DNA: TGTGCCACCAGTGAGGGGCAGGGCGGCGAGCAGTACTTC.

There are many counts of this clone. This chain uses TRBV5-1 with TRBJ1-4, with D uncertain. The V and J ends lost 0 bases and 0 bases respectively, with 12 bases between them. CDR3 length: 17 amino acids. The germline CDR1 and CDR2 sequences are SGHRS and YFSETQ. For the CDR3, the DNA is TGCGCCAGCAGCTTGGTTCCGGGAACCTCAACTAATGAAAAACTGTTTTTT. Translation gives CASSLVPGTSTNEKLFF.

The rearrangement joins TRBV6-5 to TRBJ1-5; D is unclear. Trimming took off 0 bases at V and 4 bases at J, with 13 bases between the two ends. The CDR3 totals 16 residues. The germline CDR1 and CDR2 sequences are MNHEY and SVGAGI. The DNA for the CDR3 is TGTGCCAGCAGTTACTCGGCTAACGGGGTGAATCAGCCCCAGCATTTT. It encodes CASSYSANGVNQPQHF.

The chain combines TRBV7-9 with TRBJ1-2, with TRBD1 as a possible D gene (5 bases). The CDR3 is 15 residues long. V lost 5 bases and J lost 1, with 14 bases in between. CDR1 and CDR2 from the germline V gene are SEHNR and FQNEAQ (reference sequence). CDR3 nucleotides: TGTGCCAGCAGCCCCGAGGGACTCCATAACTATGGCTACACCTTC. Translation gives CASSPEGLHNYGYTF.

This clone was seen just once. The genes are TRBV5-1 and TRBJ2-3; D is ambiguous. Trimming removed 3 bases at V and 0 bases at J, with 11 bases between. Germline CDR1 SGHRS, CDR2 YFSETQ. The CDR3 has 15 residues. The CDR3 is CASSSDLSSTDTQYF. CDR3 sequence (DNA): TGCGCCAGCAGCTCAGACTTGTCTAGCACAGATACGCAGTATTTT.

V is TRBV6-1 and J is TRBJ1-2, with 9 bases identical to TRBD1. Germline values: CDR1 MNHNS, CDR2 SASEGT. This CDR3 is built from 16 residues. V shed 4 bases and J 0 bases; nucleotides not matched to a gene: 6. In DNA form, the CDR3 reads TGTGCCAGCAGTGCATGGGACAGGGTGACTAACTATGGCTACACCTTC. Protein product: CASSAWDRVTNYGYTF.

This chain uses TRBV12-5 with TRBJ2-7, with a tentative D call TRBD2 (5 bases). The germline V gene has CDR1 LGHNT and CDR2 FRNRAP. V shed 5 bases and J shed 2 bases, with 16 bases lying between them. This CDR3 region has 15 residues. CDR3: CASGLSPGNPYEQYF. The CDR3 DNA sequence: TGTGCTAGTGGTCTTTCCCCCGGGAATCCCTACGAGCAGTACTTC.

V is TRBV5-1 and J is TRBJ2-3, with D perhaps matching TRBD2 (6 bases). Germline assignment: CDR1 SGHRS and CDR2 YFSETQ. The CDR3 is made up of 15 amino acids. V was trimmed by 2 bases and J by 1 base, leaving 11 bases between them. CDR3 in amino acids: CASSFGSSGTDTQYF. The CDR3 DNA reads TGCGCCAGCAGCTTCGGGAGTTCGGGCACAGATACGCAGTATTTT.

In the case of this clone: This CDR3 is also generated by other DNA sequences in the sample. V and J are TRBV5-1 and TRBJ2-1; 7 bases match TRBD2. The CDR3 totals 15 residues. Germline V CDR1 and CDR2: SGHRS, YFSETQ. Germline trimming cut 4 bases from V and 7 bases from J; bases unmatched to any gene: 11. CDR3 coding DNA: TGCGCCAGCAGCGTGGTAGCTAGCGGTTTAAATGAGCAGTTCTTC. This gives the protein CASSVVASGLNEQFF.

This rearrangement joins TRBV2 to TRBJ1-4; 7 nucleotides match TRBD1. J was trimmed by 4 bases and V by 6 bases; bases with no gene match: 8. This CDR3 contains 15 residues. CDR1 is SNHLY and CDR2 is FYNNEI in the germline V gene. The CDR3 coding sequence is TGTGCCAGCAGCCAGCAAGGGGGCCGTAATGAAAAACTGTTTTTT. Protein: CASSQQGGRNEKLFF.

The genes are TRBV19 and TRBJ2-1; D may be TRBD1 (6 bases). Trimming pared 9 bases from V and 2 bases from J, leaving 14 bases between. The CDR3 extends over 14 amino acids. Per germline, CDR1 LNHDA and CDR2 SQIVND (reference sequence). CDR3: CASSGTIPYNEQFF. DNA for the CDR3: TGTGCCAGCTCCGGGACAATCCCCTACAATGAGCAGTTCTTC.

With respect to this clone: In the same sample, other DNA sequences code for this CDR3. V and J are TRBV7-3 and TRBJ2-3, with 7 positions matching TRBD2. The CDR3 sequence is 20 residues long. Germline V gene data show CDR1 as SGHTA and CDR2 as FQGTGA. V trimming: 6 bases; J trimming: 1 base; junction bases outside the gene matches: 22. This CDR3 is CASSSPGRSGTELGTDTQYF. CDR3 DNA sequence: TGTGCCAGCAGTTCCCCCGGACGAAGCGGGACGGAGCTCGGCACAGATACGCAGTATTTT.

This chain connects TRBV11-1 to TRBJ1-1, with a weak D call TRBD1 (5 bases). The V end was cut by 4 bases, the J end by 1 base, with 7 bases between. The CDR3 totals 13 residues. From germline, CDR1 is SGHAT and CDR2 FQDESV (reference sequence). The CDR3 sequence is CASSSTANTEAFF. CDR3 DNA: TGTGCCAGCAGCTCGACAGCGAACACTGAAGCTTTCTTT.